The source of this T cell receptor beta chain is a study of cytomegalovirus exposure and HLA in healthy donors. About the study: The same platform was used for the 95 to 150 validation repertoires and the roughly 720 first-cohort repertoires, a later analysis reported.

The protocol was immunoSEQ multiplex PCR, while the TCRdb copy is restricted to in-frame clones and leaves out a portion. The table shows about 84,000 clones, with just over 90% occurring only once. Whole-study findings and limits: Specificity of three CMV-associated chains for CMV antigens was verified in vitro. Researchers catalogued about 160 TCR beta chains as cytomegalovirus-associated.

J lost 2 bases, V lost 5 bases, and 4 bases had no gene match. CDR1 is SEHNR and CDR2 is FQNEAQ in the germline V gene (reference sequence). The CDR3 loop spans 15 amino acids. Comment on this clone: Its antigen is currently unknown.

The sequence was collected from a man aged 25-45 years in good health and CMV-seronegative. The rearrangement uses TRBV7-9 and TRBJ2-3; 10 bases fit TRBD1. Sequenced material: PBMCs. CDR3 residues: CASSPGTGDTDTQYF. The CDR3 nucleotides are TGTGCCAGCAGCCCGGGGACAGGGGACACAGATACGCAGTATTTT. Complete variable domain (other parts from reference TRBV7-9 and TRBJ2-3): DTGVSQNPRHKITKRGQNVTFRCDPISEHNRLYWYRQTLGQGPEFLTYFQNEAQLEKSRLLSDRFSAERPKGSFSTLEIQRTEQGDSAMYLCASSPGTGDTDTQYFGPGTRLTVL.